What follows describes a single T cell receptor beta chain. The antigen is unknown. TCRdb keeps only in-frame clones here, not all; method: immunoSEQ multiplex PCR. The sample holds 130,000 to 150,000 clones, roughly 89% seen once. Trimming left V 1 base short and J 5 bases short, with 5 bases between. Germline CDR1 and CDR2: MGHRA and YSYEKL. The CDR3 totals 13 residues. The entry originates in a study of cytomegalovirus exposure and HLA in healthy donors. Study-level points and caveats: In the roughly 130 validation repertoires, a later analysis found that first-cohort TCR clusters tended to co-occur. The majority of TCR sequences were rare, yet some public TCRs appeared in many donors. A few chains tied to CMV proved CMV antigen-specific in vitro.

The sequencing sample was made of PBMCs. This TCR was recovered from a woman in her late teens or twenties in good health and CMV-seropositive. The gene calls are TRBV4-1 and TRBJ2-2, with D possibly being TRBD2 (5 bases). This CDR3 reads CASSQGETGELFF. The CDR3 DNA follows: TGCGCCAGCAGCCAAGGGGAGACCGGGGAGCTGTTTTTT.